Below, 7 T cell receptor beta chains from the same sample are listed, as sequenced in a study of blood T cell repertoires in COVID-19. The table came from immunoSEQ multiplex PCR; TCRdb's copy has only in-frame clones and leaves some out. Among under 350,000 clones listed, about 83% were seen once. The specimen was peripheral blood. These receptors all stem from a woman between 50 and 59 years old who had recovered from COVID-19.

V usage is TRBV18 and J usage is TRBJ2-1, with TRBD1 identical over 7 bases. The CDR3 runs to 11 residues. Germline V gene data show CDR1 as KGHSH and CDR2 as LQKENI. J lost 9 bases, V lost 4 bases, and 0 bases had no gene match. The CDR3 loop is CASSHRGEQFF. CDR3 coding DNA: TGTGCCAGCTCACACAGGGGTGAGCAGTTCTTC.

This chain connects TRBV27 to TRBJ2-1; 11 bases align to TRBD2. Germline V lookup: CDR1 MNHEY, CDR2 SMNVEV (reference sequence). Trimming took 5 bases from V and 4 from J; bases not matched to a gene: 10. The CDR3 runs 17 residues. CDR3 bases: TGTGCCAGCAGTCCCCACTTGACTAGCGGGGCTTACAATGAGCAGTTCTTC. Translating gives CASSPHLTSGAYNEQFF.

The V and J genes are TRBV28 and TRBJ1-6; TRBD1 aligns across 8 bases. Per germline, CDR1 MDHEN and CDR2 SYDVKM. The V segment lost 6 bases and the J segment 9 bases; nucleotides outside the gene matches: 10. The CDR3 spans 15 residues. In nucleotides, the CDR3 is TGTGCCAGCAGCACCCCGGACAGGGACAGTTCACCCCTCCACTTT. It codes for CASSTPDRDSSPLHF.

The J gene is TRBJ1-1, the V gene TRBV7-2; perhaps TRBD1 as D (5 bases). CDR1 is SGHTA, CDR2 FQGNSA, per germline. This CDR3 contains 15 residues. Between the trimmed V and J ends, which lost 5 bases and 6 bases, there was a span of 19 bases. The CDR3 loop reads CASSQSRGRSAEAFF. In DNA form, the CDR3 reads TGTGCCAGCAGCCAATCAAGGGGCAGGAGCGCTGAAGCTTTCTTT.

The rearrangement uses TRBV28 and TRBJ2-7, with 11 bases that match TRBD2. The V gene's germline CDR1 is MDHEN and CDR2 SYDVKM. CDR3 length: 15 residues. V shed 7 bases and J 4 bases; nucleotides not matched to a gene: 9. In DNA, the CDR3 is TGTGCCAGCACCACCGGGACTAGCGGAGCTTACGAGCAGTACTTC. As protein: CASTTGTSGAYEQYF.

This clone was seen a few times. The V call is TRBV27, the J call TRBJ2-7; tentatively, D is TRBD1 (5 bases). The CDR3 totals 15 residues. The ends were cut back, 2 bases at V and 2 bases at J, with 13 bases in the middle. The germline CDR1 and CDR2 sequences are MNHEY and SMNVEV (reference sequence). This chain's CDR3 is CASSLPPQDTYEQYF. The DNA of the CDR3 is TGTGCCAGCAGTTTACCCCCACAGGATACCTACGAGCAGTACTTC.

The chain combines TRBV7-9 with TRBJ1-2, with D unresolved. Deletions cut 5 bases from V and 13 bases from J, with 14 bases between. Germline V CDR1 and CDR2: SEHNR, FQNEAQ (reference sequence). The CDR3 is 11 amino acids. CDR3 protein: CASSRALSSTF. Here the CDR3 DNA reads TGTGCCAGCAGCCGCGCCCTATCGTCCACCTTC.